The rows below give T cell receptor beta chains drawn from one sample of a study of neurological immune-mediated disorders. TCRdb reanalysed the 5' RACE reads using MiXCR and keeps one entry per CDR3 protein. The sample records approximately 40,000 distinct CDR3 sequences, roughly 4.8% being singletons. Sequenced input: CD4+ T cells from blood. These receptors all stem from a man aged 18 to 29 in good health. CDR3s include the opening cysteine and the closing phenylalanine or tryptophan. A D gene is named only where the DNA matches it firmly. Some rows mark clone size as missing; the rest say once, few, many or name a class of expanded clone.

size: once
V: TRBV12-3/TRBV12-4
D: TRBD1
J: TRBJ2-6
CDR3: CVSSPGTVSGAIVLTF
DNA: TGTGTCAGCAGTCCTGGGACAGTCTCTGGGGCCATCGTCCTGACTTTC

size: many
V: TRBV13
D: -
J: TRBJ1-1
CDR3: CASSLGMGNTEAFF
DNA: TGTGCCAGCAGCTTAGGGATGGGGAACACTGAAGCTTTCTTT

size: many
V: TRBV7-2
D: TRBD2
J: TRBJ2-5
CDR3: CASSLAPGAGGKGTQYF
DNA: TGTGCCAGCAGCTTAGCGCCTGGAGCGGGGGGCAAAGGGACCCAGTACTTC

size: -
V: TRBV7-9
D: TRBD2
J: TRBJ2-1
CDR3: CASSLASSGGAQYNEQFF
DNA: TGTGCCAGCAGCTTAGCGTCTAGCGGGGGGGCCCAATACAATGAGCAGTTCTTC

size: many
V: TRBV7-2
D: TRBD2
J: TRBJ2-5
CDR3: CASTLLAGAIQETQYF
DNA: TGTGCCAGCACCTTACTAGCGGGGGCCATTCAAGAGACCCAGTACTTC

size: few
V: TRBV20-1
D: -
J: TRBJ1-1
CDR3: CSARGTAWTEAFF
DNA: TGCAGTGCTAGAGGGACAGCTTGGACTGAAGCTTTCTTT

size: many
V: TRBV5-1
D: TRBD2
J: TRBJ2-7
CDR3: CASSLARRGSSYEQYF
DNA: TGCGCCAGCAGCTTGGCGAGGCGGGGGTCCTCCTACGAGCAGTACTTC

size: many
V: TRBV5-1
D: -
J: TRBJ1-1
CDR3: CASKTLGQRDTEAFF
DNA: TGCGCCAGCAAAACCCTGGGCCAGCGAGACACTGAAGCTTTCTTT

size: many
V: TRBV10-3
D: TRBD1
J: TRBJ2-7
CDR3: CAISVVQGAYEQYF
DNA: TGTGCCATCAGTGTTGTACAGGGGGCCTACGAGCAGTACTTC

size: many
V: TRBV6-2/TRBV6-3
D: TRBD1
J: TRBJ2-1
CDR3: CASSHAGTGGNEQFF
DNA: TGTGCCAGCAGTCACGCTGGAACAGGGGGGAATGAGCAGTTCTTC

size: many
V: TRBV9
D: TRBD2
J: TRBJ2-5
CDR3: CASSPPGAGEETQYF
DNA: TGTGCCAGCAGCCCCCCAGGAGCGGGGGAGGAGACCCAGTACTTC

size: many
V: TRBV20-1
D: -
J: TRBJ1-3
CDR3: CSARTDGNTIYF
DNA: TGCAGTGCCCGGACAGATGGAAACACCATATATTTT

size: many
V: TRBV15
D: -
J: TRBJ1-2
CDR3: CATSRDNRRDEGYTF
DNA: TGTGCCACCAGCAGAGATAACAGACGGGATGAGGGCTACACCTTC

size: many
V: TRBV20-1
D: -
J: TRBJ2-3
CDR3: CSARDHNKAPDTQYF
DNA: TGCAGTGCTAGAGATCATAATAAGGCTCCAGATACGCAGTATTTT

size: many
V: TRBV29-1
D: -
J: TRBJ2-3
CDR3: CSVEELGDTQYF
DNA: TGCAGCGTTGAAGAGTTGGGGGATACGCAGTATTTT